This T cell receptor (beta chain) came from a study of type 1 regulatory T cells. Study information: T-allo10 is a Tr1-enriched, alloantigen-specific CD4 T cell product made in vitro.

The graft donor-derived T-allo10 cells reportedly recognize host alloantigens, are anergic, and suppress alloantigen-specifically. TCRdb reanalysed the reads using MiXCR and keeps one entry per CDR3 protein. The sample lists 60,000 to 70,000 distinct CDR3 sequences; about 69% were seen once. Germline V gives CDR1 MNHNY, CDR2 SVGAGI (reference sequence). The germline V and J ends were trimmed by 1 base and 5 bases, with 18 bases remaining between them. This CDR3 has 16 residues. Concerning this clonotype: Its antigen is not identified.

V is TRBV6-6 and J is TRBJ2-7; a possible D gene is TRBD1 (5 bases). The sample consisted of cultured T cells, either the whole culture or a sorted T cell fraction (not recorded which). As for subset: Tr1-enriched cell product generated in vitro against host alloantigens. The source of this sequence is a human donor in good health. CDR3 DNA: TGTGCCAGCAGTTACTGGGGCCAGGCAGGCCTTGACGAGCAGTACTTC. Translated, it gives CASSYWGQAGLDEQYF.